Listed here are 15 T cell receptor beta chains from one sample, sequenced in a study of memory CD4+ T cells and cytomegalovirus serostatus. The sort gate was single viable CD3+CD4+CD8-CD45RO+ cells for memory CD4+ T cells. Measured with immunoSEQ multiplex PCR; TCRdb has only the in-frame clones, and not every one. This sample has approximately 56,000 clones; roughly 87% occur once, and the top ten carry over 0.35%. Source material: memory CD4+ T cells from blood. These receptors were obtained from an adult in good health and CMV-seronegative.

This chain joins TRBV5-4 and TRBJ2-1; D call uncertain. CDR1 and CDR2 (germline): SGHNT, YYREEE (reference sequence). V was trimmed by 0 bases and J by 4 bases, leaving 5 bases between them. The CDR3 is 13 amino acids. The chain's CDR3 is CASSLEEYNEQFF. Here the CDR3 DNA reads TGTGCCAGCAGCTTGGAAGAGTACAATGAGCAGTTCTTC.

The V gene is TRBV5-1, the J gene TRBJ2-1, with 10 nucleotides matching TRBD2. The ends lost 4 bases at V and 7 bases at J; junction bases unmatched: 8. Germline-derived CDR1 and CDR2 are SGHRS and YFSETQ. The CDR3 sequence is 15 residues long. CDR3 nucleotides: TGCGCCAGCAGCACCACAGCGGGGGGGCGTAATGAGCAGTTCTTC. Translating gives CASSTTAGGRNEQFF.

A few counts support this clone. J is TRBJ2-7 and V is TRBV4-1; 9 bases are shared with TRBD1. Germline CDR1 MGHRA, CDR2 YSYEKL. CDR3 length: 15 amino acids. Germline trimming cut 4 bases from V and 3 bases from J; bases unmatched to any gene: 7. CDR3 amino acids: CASSPLTGGGYEQYF. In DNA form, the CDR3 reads TGCGCCAGCAGCCCCTTGACAGGGGGGGGCTACGAGCAGTACTTC.

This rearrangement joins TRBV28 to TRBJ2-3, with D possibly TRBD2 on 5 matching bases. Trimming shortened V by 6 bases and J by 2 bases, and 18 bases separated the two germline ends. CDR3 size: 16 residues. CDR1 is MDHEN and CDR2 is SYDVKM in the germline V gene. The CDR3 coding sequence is TGTGCCAGCAGAATCTTCCGGGGAGATTTCACAGATACGCAGTATTTT. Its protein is CASRIFRGDFTDTQYF.

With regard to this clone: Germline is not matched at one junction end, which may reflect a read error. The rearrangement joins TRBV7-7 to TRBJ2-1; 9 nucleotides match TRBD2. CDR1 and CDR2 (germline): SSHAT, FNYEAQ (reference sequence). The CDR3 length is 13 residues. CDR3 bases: TGTGCTAGCAGCTTAGGTAGCGGGGGTGAGCAGTTCTTC. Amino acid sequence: CASSLGSGGEQFF.

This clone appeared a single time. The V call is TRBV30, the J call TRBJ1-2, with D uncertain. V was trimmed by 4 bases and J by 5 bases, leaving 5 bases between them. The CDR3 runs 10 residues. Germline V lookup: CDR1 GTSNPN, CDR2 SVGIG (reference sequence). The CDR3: CAWTSYGYTF. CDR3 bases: TGTGCCTGGACGTCTTATGGCTACACCTTC.

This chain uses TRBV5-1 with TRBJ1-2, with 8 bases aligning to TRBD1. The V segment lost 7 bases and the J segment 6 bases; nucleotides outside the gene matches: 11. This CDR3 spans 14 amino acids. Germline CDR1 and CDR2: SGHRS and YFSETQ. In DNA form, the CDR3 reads TGCGCCAGCGCAGGACAGGGAGGTCGAGATGGCTACACCTTC. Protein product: CASAGQGGRDGYTF.

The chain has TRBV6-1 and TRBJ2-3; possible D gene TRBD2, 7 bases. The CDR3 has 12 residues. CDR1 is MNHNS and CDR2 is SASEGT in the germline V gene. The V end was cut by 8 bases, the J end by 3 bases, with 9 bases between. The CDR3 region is CASGGATDTQYF. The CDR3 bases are TGTGCCAGCGGGGGGGCGACAGATACGCAGTATTTT.

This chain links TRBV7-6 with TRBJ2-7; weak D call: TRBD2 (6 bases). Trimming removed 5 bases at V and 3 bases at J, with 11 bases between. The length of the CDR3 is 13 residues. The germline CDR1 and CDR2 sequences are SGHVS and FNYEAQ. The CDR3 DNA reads TGTGCCAGCAGCCCGCCGGGGGTCTACGAGCAGTACTTC. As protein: CASSPPGVYEQYF. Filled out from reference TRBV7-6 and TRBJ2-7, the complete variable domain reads GAGVSQSPRYKVTKRGQDVALRCDPISGHVSLYWYRQALGQGPEFLTYFNYEAQQDKSGLPNDRFSAERPEGSISTLTIQRTEQRDSAMYRCASSPPGVYEQYFGPGTRLTVT.

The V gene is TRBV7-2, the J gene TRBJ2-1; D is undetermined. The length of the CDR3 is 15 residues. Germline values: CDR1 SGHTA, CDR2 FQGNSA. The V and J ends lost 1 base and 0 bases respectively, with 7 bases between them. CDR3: CASSLVWSSYNEQFF. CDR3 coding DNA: TGTGCCAGCAGCTTAGTCTGGAGCTCCTACAATGAGCAGTTCTTC.

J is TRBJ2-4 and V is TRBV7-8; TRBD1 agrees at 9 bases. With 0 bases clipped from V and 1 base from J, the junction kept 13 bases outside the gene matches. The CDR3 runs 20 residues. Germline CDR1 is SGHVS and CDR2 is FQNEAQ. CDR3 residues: CASSLAWNRGPGGAKNIQYF. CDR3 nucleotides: TGTGCCAGCAGCTTAGCGTGGAACAGGGGGCCCGGAGGGGCCAAAAACATTCAGTACTTC.

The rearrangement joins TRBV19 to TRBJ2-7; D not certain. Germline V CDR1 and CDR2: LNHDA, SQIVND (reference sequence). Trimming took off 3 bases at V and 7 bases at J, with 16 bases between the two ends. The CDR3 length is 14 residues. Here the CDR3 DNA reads TGTGCCAGTAGTATTGATGCGACGGTGCCTGAGCAGTACTTC. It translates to CASSIDATVPEQYF.

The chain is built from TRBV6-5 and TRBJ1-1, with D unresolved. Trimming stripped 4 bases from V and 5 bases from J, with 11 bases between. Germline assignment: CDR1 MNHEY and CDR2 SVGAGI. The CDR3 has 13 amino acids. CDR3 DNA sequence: TGTGCCAGCAGTTCCCCCCCCGGAACTGAAGCTTTCTTT. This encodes CASSSPPGTEAFF.

CDR3 nucleotide sequence: TGTGCCAGCAGCCAGGACCGCCTAGGGTCCACTGAAGCTTTCTTT. Translation: CASSQDRLGSTEAFF. The J gene is TRBJ1-1, the V gene TRBV14; no definite D call. V was cut by 3 bases and J by 4 bases, with 15 bases left in between. Germline CDR1 reads SGHDN; CDR2 reads FVKESK. The CDR3 has 15 amino acids. Together with reference TRBV14 and TRBJ1-1, the CDR3 gives the full variable domain: EAGVTQFPSHSVIEKGQTVTLRCDPISGHDNLYWYRRVMGKEIKFLLHFVKESKQDESGMPNNRFLAERTGGTYSTLKVQPAELEDSGVYFCASSQDRLGSTEAFFGQGTRLTVV.

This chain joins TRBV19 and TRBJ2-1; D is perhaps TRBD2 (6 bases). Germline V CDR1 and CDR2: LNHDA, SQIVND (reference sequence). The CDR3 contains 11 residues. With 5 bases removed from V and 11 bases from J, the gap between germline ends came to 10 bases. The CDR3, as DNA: TGTGCCAGTAGTGGTCGGGAGAAGCAGTTCTTC. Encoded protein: CASSGREKQFF.